These 27 T cell receptor beta chains were all obtained from the same sample, sequenced in a study of T cell clones after liver transplantation. TCRdb's table, derived via immunoSEQ multiplex PCR, lists solely in-frame clones and lacks some. The sample lists about 25,000 clones, more than 60% occurring once. Sequenced here: CD4+ T cells from blood, sampled before liver transplant. The origin of the receptors is a human donor who received a liver transplant.

V gene TRBV11-3 combines with J gene TRBJ1-1, with D possibly matching TRBD1 (6 bases). V lost 4 bases, J lost 1 base, and 13 bases lay in between. CDR3 length: 15 amino acids. Per the germline V gene, CDR1 is SGHNT and CDR2 is YENEEA. For the CDR3, the DNA is TGTGCCAGCAGCTCGGACAGCGCCCCGAACACTGAAGCTTTCTTT. The encoded protein is CASSSDSAPNTEAFF.

The chain has TRBV7-9 and TRBJ2-3; 11 bases fit TRBD2. V gave up 1 base and J gave up 5 bases; unmatched junction bases: 2. Germline loops: CDR1 SEHNR, CDR2 FQNEAQ (reference sequence). This CDR3 has 15 amino acids. The CDR3 coding sequence is TGTGCCAGCAGCTTAGGTCTAGCGGGGGGAGATACGCAGTATTTT. This encodes CASSLGLAGGDTQYF.

This clone was observed a few times. This chain connects TRBV7-2 to TRBJ2-5; TRBD2 matches at 13 bases. The CDR3 has 16 residues. Germline V CDR1 and CDR2: SGHTA, FQGNSA. The junction had 4 bases not matched to a gene; V was cut back by 2 bases and J by 4 bases. CDR3 nucleotide sequence: TGTGCCAGCAGCTTAACTAGCGGGGGGGCAGGAGAGACCCAGTACTTC. Its protein is CASSLTSGGAGETQYF.

The chain carries TRBV30 and TRBJ2-1; D is undetermined. The germline V and J ends were trimmed by 2 bases and 6 bases, with 8 bases remaining between them. This CDR3 has 12 amino acids. The germline V gene has CDR1 GTSNPN and CDR2 SVGIG (reference sequence). CDR3 loop: CAWSLGFNEQFF. The CDR3 coding sequence is TGTGCCTGGAGTCTTGGATTCAATGAGCAGTTCTTC.

This rearrangement joins TRBV18 to TRBJ1-3; D not resolved. The CDR3 length is 15 residues. Trimming took off 2 bases at V and 0 bases at J, with 8 bases between the two ends. Per the germline V gene, CDR1 is KGHSH and CDR2 is LQKENI. This CDR3 is CASSPRDRSGNTIYF. CDR3 DNA sequence: TGTGCCAGCTCACCAAGAGATCGCTCTGGAAACACCATATATTTT.

This chain connects TRBV7-9 to TRBJ2-2; no definite D call. In germline, CDR1 is SEHNR, CDR2 FQNEAQ (reference sequence). V lost 1 base and J 1 base, leaving 10 bases between the germline ends. CDR3 length equals 16 residues. CDR3: CASSLVLGENTGELFF. The DNA for the CDR3 is TGTGCCAGCAGCTTAGTCCTTGGGGAGAACACCGGGGAGCTGTTTTTT.

This clone occurred a few times. The genes are TRBV27 and TRBJ1-2; the match to TRBD1 covers 11 bases. Germline V gene sequence: CDR1 MNHEY, CDR2 SMNVEV (reference sequence). CDR3 length equals 15 residues. V shed 6 bases, J shed 3 bases, and the junction held 6 bases outside the gene matches. The CDR3 DNA follows: TGTGCCAGCAGACGCCCGGGACAGGGGGACTATGGCTACACCTTC. It encodes CASRRPGQGDYGYTF.

The rearrangement links TRBV19 to TRBJ2-5, with 7 bases fitting TRBD2. Germline V gene lookup returns CDR1 LNHDA and CDR2 SQIVND (reference sequence). The CDR3 length is 16 residues. Germline trimming cut 3 bases from V and 5 bases from J; bases unmatched to any gene: 12. The CDR3 loop is CASSMGSGSFGETQYF. CDR3 bases: TGTGCCAGTAGTATGGGTAGCGGGTCCTTCGGGGAGACCCAGTACTTC.

V usage is TRBV2 and J usage is TRBJ2-3, with D possibly being TRBD2 (6 bases). The V and J ends lost 8 bases and 0 bases respectively, with 9 bases between them. CDR1 is SNHLY, CDR2 FYNNEI, per germline. CDR3 length: 13 amino acids. In nucleotides, the CDR3 is TGTGCCAGCGGGGGGTACAGCACAGATACGCAGTATTTT. Amino acids: CASGGYSTDTQYF.

The count of this clone is one. This rearrangement joins TRBV6-1 to TRBJ2-5; 11 bases match TRBD2. The ends lost 2 bases at V and 1 base at J; junction bases unmatched: 3. The CDR3 has 16 amino acids. Germline CDR1 and CDR2: MNHNS and SASEGT. The CDR3 spells CASSELTSGGQETQYF. The CDR3, as DNA: TGTGCCAGCAGTGAACTCACTAGCGGGGGCCAAGAGACCCAGTACTTC.

The gene calls are TRBV6-6 and TRBJ2-7; 8 nucleotides align to TRBD1. Germline V CDR1 and CDR2: MNHNY, SVGAGI (reference sequence). Germline trimming cut 6 bases from V and 7 bases from J; bases unmatched to any gene: 14. This CDR3 region has 15 residues. In DNA, the CDR3 is TGTGCCAGCAGCTACGCGTCTCAGGGGGCAGATGAGCAGTACTTC. This sequence encodes CASSYASQGADEQYF.

The V call is TRBV9, the J call TRBJ2-1; 11 bases fit TRBD2. The junction had 10 bases not matched to a gene; V was cut back by 4 bases and J by 7 bases. The V gene's germline CDR1 is SGDLS and CDR2 YYNGEE. The CDR3 is made up of 16 amino acids. The CDR3 loop is CASSPMTSGKLNEQFF. For the CDR3, the DNA is TGTGCCAGCAGCCCGATGACTAGCGGGAAGTTGAATGAGCAGTTCTTC.

This clone came up once. The chain has TRBV2 and TRBJ2-5; a weak D match, TRBD2 (7 bases). This CDR3 is 14 amino acids long. CDR1 SNHLY and CDR2 FYNNEI come from the germline V gene. Between the trimmed V and J ends, which lost 4 bases and 4 bases, there was a span of 13 bases. This CDR3 reads CASSARRGGETQYF. CDR3 bases: TGTGCCAGCAGTGCTAGGAGGGGGGGAGAGACCCAGTACTTC.

The V and J genes are TRBV5-3 and TRBJ2-7, with TRBD2 identical over 10 bases. TRBV5-3 is flagged as an ORF with uncertain function. The CDR3 runs 14 residues. V was clipped by 3 bases and J by 3 bases; unmatched bases: 3. The CDR3 sequence: CARSWGLARYEQYV. Here the CDR3 DNA reads TGTGCCAGAAGCTGGGGACTAGCGCGCTACGAGCAGTACGTC.

The CDR3 spells CASSPPDRVYGYTF. The CDR3 DNA reads TGTGCCAGCAGCCCGCCGGACAGGGTCTATGGCTACACCTTC. The rearrangement uses TRBV7-2 and TRBJ1-2; 8 nucleotides match TRBD1. Trimming removed 5 bases from V and 4 bases from J; junction bases left unmatched: 6. From germline, CDR1 is SGHTA and CDR2 FQGNSA. The CDR3 contains 14 residues.

V is TRBV5-6 and J is TRBJ2-3; TRBD2 matches 8 bases. Losses at the gene ends were 3 bases for V and 4 bases for J; bases not matched to a gene: 7. From germline, CDR1 is SGHDT and CDR2 YYEEEE. The CDR3 is made up of 15 amino acids. The CDR3 sequence: CASSYVAGFADTQYF. The DNA for the CDR3 is TGTGCCAGCAGCTATGTAGCGGGGTTTGCAGATACGCAGTATTTT.

The V gene is TRBV5-1, the J gene TRBJ1-4, with a weak D call TRBD1 (5 bases). Trimming took 4 bases from V and 4 from J, leaving 8 bases between them. Germline CDR1 SGHRS, CDR2 YFSETQ. This CDR3 region has 13 residues. CDR3 in amino acids: CASSGALNEKLFF. DNA for the CDR3: TGCGCCAGCAGCGGGGCCCTTAATGAAAAACTGTTTTTT.

The chain carries TRBV19 and TRBJ2-1, with 11 bases that match TRBD2. From germline, CDR1 is LNHDA and CDR2 SQIVND (reference sequence). The CDR3 sequence is 20 residues long. The V gene end was trimmed by 6 bases and the J gene end by 2 bases; junction bases not matched to a gene: 18. The CDR3 here is CASRALGTAGTSGTYNEQFF. CDR3 nucleotides: TGTGCCAGTAGGGCTTTGGGGACAGCCGGGACTAGCGGTACCTACAATGAGCAGTTCTTC.

Regarding this clone: A read error may produce the germline difference seen at one junction end. V is TRBV4-3 and J is TRBJ2-5, with 9 positions matching TRBD1. This CDR3 has 14 residues. The germline V gene has CDR1 LGHNA and CDR2 YSLEER. The CDR3 loop reads CASSQDRGEGTGHF. The CDR3 DNA reads TGCGCCAGCAGCCAAGATCGGGGGGAGGGGACAGGGCACTTC.

The CDR3, as DNA: TGTGCCAGCAGCCAAGCAGGACAGGGTTCCGGGGAGCTGTTTTTT. Residues: CASSQAGQGSGELFF. This chain joins TRBV14 and TRBJ2-2; 8 positions agree with TRBD1. J gave up 6 bases and V 1 base, and 4 bases lay outside the gene matches. The CDR3 consists of 15 residues. In germline, CDR1 is SGHDN, CDR2 FVKESK.

In this sample, this clone turned up a few times. The genes are TRBV18 and TRBJ2-5; unclear D gene. Germline loops: CDR1 KGHSH, CDR2 LQKENI. CDR3 size: 13 residues. V lost 1 base and J lost 4, with 7 bases in between. This CDR3 reads CASSPLSVETQYF. The CDR3 region has the DNA TGTGCCAGCTCACCACTTTCGGTAGAGACCCAGTACTTC.

The chain uses TRBV2 and TRBJ1-4; TRBD1 is a possible D gene (5 bases). The CDR3 runs 13 residues. Germline assignment: CDR1 SNHLY and CDR2 FYNNEI. V was pared by 5 bases and J by 8 bases, with 12 bases between. The CDR3 nucleotides are TGTGCCAGCAGTTGGGATGGGGGGGAAAAACTGTTTTTT. Protein: CASSWDGGEKLFF.

This clone turned up a few times. CDR3 amino acids: CASGSGTSWAHYGYTF. DNA for the CDR3: TGTGCTAGTGGATCTGGGACCTCCTGGGCCCACTATGGCTACACCTTC. The chain has TRBV12-5 and TRBJ1-2; TRBD1 might be the D (5 bases). Trimming shortened V by 6 bases and J by 3 bases, and 20 bases separated the two germline ends. Germline CDR1 and CDR2: LGHNT and FRNRAP. This CDR3 region has 16 residues.

The sample holds a few counts of this clone. The genes are TRBV27 and TRBJ1-5, with D possibly matching TRBD1 (6 bases). CDR3 length equals 15 residues. Germline-derived CDR1 and CDR2 are MNHEY and SMNVEV (reference sequence). V shed 6 bases and J shed 1 base, with 13 bases lying between them. The CDR3 sequence is CASRPTGVSNQPQHF. In DNA, the CDR3 is TGTGCCAGCAGACCGACAGGTGTCAGCAATCAGCCCCAGCATTTT.

The chain links TRBV18 to TRBJ1-2, with a tentative D call TRBD1 (6 bases). V lost 0 bases and J 4 bases, leaving 6 bases between the germline ends. The CDR3 covers 13 residues. In germline, CDR1 is KGHSH, CDR2 LQKENI. CDR3 region: CASSPPGGYGYTF. In DNA form, the CDR3 reads TGTGCCAGCTCACCACCAGGGGGCTATGGCTACACCTTC.

The chain couples TRBV30 to TRBJ2-5, with D possibly TRBD1 on 6 matching bases. This CDR3 spans 13 amino acids. The germline CDR1 and CDR2 sequences are GTSNPN and SVGIG (reference sequence). V lost 4 bases to trimming and J lost 4 bases, with 13 bases between them. The DNA of the CDR3 is TGTGCCTGGACTCCAGGGGTATTAGAGACCCAGTACTTC. It specifies CAWTPGVLETQYF.

The chain combines TRBV29-1 with TRBJ2-2; 7 bases match TRBD2. The trim removed 4 bases at V and 13 bases at J, leaving 12 bases unmatched. The CDR3 loop spans 13 amino acids. Germline assignment: CDR1 SQVTM and CDR2 ANQGSEA. The CDR3: CSVGKTWGGVLFF. The CDR3 DNA is TGCAGCGTTGGAAAGACATGGGGGGGAGTGCTGTTTTTT.